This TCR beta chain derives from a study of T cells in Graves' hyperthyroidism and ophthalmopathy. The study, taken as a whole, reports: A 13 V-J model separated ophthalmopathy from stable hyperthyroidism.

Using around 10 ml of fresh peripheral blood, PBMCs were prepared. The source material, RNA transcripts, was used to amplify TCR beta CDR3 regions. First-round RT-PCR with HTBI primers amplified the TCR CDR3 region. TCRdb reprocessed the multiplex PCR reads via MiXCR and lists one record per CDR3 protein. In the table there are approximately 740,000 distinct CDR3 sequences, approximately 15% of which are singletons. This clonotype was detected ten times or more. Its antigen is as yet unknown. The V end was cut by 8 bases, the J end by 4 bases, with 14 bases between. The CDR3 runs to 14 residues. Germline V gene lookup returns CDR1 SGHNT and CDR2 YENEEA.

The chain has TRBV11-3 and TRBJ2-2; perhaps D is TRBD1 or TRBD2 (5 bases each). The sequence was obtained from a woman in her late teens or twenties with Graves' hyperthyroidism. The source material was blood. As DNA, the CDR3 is TGTGCCAGCTTGCGATATGGGGGCACCGGGGAGCTGTTTTTT. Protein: CASLRYGGTGELFF. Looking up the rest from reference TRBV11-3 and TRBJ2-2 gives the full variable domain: EAGVVQSPRYKIIEKKQPVAFWCNPISGHNTLYWYLQNLGQGPELLIRYENEEAVDDSQLPKDRFSAERLKGVDSTLKIQPAELGDSAVYLCASLRYGGTGELFFGEGSRLTVL.